The 29 T cell receptor beta chains listed next were all sequenced from one sample in a study of T cell repertoires in cytomegalovirus infection. TCRdb analysed the reads with MiXCR anew, one entry per CDR3 protein. Of 150,000 to 200,000 distinct CDR3 sequences in the sample, approximately 20% were seen once. Material: PBMCs. These receptors originate from a human donor in good health (CMV status not recorded). Some clones in this sample may be carry-over from other donors' samples.

This clonotype appeared a single time. The chain employs TRBV10-2 and TRBJ2-5; 8 nucleotides align to TRBD1. Germline CDR1 reads WSHSY; CDR2 reads SAAADI. V shed 4 bases, J shed 2 bases, and the junction held 3 bases outside the gene matches. The CDR3 extends over 14 amino acids. This CDR3 reads CASSVRGRQETQYF. DNA for the CDR3: TGCGCCAGCAGTGTCAGGGGGCGGCAAGAGACCCAGTACTTC.

The chain is built from TRBV5-6 and TRBJ2-1; D assignment may be TRBD1 or TRBD2 (5 bases each). The CDR3 has 13 residues. Trimming shortened V by 2 bases and J by 9 bases, and 12 bases separated the two germline ends. Germline V gene lookup returns CDR1 SGHDT and CDR2 YYEEEE. CDR3: CASSLGSGAEQFF. CDR3 in DNA: TGTGCCAGCAGCTTAGGGAGTGGGGCTGAGCAGTTCTTC.

The chain links TRBV12-3 or TRBV12-4 to TRBJ2-3; TRBD2 agrees at 11 bases. Trimming at V came to 8 bases and at J to 5 bases, leaving 15 bases not matched to a gene. This CDR3 region has 17 residues. As DNA, the CDR3 is TGTGCCAGCTCCCCCTTTAGCGGGAGGGATCATCGAGATACGCAGTATTTT. It codes for CASSPFSGRDHRDTQYF.

This clonotype was recorded many times. The V call is TRBV2, the J call TRBJ2-1; 10 bases line up with TRBD1. CDR1 is SNHLY and CDR2 is FYNNEI in the germline V gene. The length of the CDR3 is 15 residues. J was trimmed by 4 bases and V by 8 bases; bases with no gene match: 8. CDR3 in amino acids: CASLRQGAKYNEQFF. The CDR3 coding sequence is TGTGCCAGCCTCAGACAGGGGGCGAAGTACAATGAGCAGTTCTTC.

The chain links TRBV6-1 to TRBJ1-3; no clear D. The V and J ends lost 8 bases and 4 bases respectively, with 6 bases between them. CDR1 MNHNS and CDR2 SASEGT come from the germline V gene. This CDR3 comprises 11 residues. CDR3 DNA sequence: TGTGCCAGCCTCCTGGGAAACACCATATATTTT. Amino acids: CASLLGNTIYF.

This clonotype has ten or more counts. CDR3 sequence: CASSSQQSGEQYF. CDR3 nucleotides: TGTGCCAGCAGTTCGCAGCAGTCGGGTGAGCAGTACTTC. The chain uses TRBV12-3 or TRBV12-4 and TRBJ2-7; no clear D gene. The CDR3 has 13 amino acids. Trimming took off 4 bases at V and 7 bases at J, with 14 bases between the two ends.

This clonotype turned up a few times. CDR3 protein: CASSAWGAWEQYF. The CDR3, as DNA: TGTGCCAGCAGCGCTTGGGGGGCTTGGGAGCAGTACTTC. The chain links TRBV12-3 or TRBV12-4 to TRBJ2-7, with D tentatively TRBD1 or TRBD2 (6 bases each). This CDR3 has 13 residues. Trimming left V 6 bases short and J 7 bases short, with 16 bases between.

This clonotype was detected ten times or more. This chain connects TRBV7-2 to TRBJ2-1; D call uncertain. This CDR3 contains 13 residues. CDR1 is SGHTA, CDR2 FQGNSA, per germline. V dropped 4 bases and J dropped 4 bases, with 8 bases sitting between them. CDR3 nucleotides: TGTGCCAGCAGCTCCTCAGAGTACAATGAGCAGTTCTTC. Residues: CASSSSEYNEQFF.

This clonotype was picked up a small number of times. The chain couples TRBV7-3 to TRBJ2-3, with D unclear. Looked up from germline, CDR1 is SGHTA and CDR2 is FQGTGA. The V and J ends lost 2 bases and 0 bases respectively, with 15 bases between them. CDR3 length equals 17 residues. The CDR3 loop is CASSLSGPFASTDTQYF. The CDR3 DNA reads TGTGCCAGCAGCTTATCTGGTCCTTTTGCTAGCACAGATACGCAGTATTTT.

The chain recombines TRBV6-1 with TRBJ1-1; D is undetermined. V lost 7 bases to trimming and J lost 5 bases, with 11 bases between them. From germline, CDR1 is MNHNS and CDR2 SASEGT. This CDR3 is built from 12 residues. CDR3 bases: TGTGCCAGCACAAAAGAGACGACTGAAGCTTTCTTT. Translated, it gives CASTKETTEAFF.

This clonotype occurred a few times. The rearrangement links TRBV27 to TRBJ1-1; 7 bases match TRBD1. This CDR3 comprises 16 residues. Trimming removed 5 bases from V and 7 bases from J; junction bases left unmatched: 16. Per the germline V gene, CDR1 is MNHEY and CDR2 is SMNVEV (reference sequence). The CDR3 DNA sequence: TGTGCCAGCAGTATTCTACTGACAGGGAGGGGTGGTGAAGCTTTCTTT. Residues: CASSILLTGRGGEAFF.

Points on this clonotype: A single base separates this from a much larger clone, so it may be a read error. J is TRBJ2-5 and V is TRBV20-1; 12 bases match TRBD2. The V gene's germline CDR1 is DFQATT and CDR2 SNEGSKA (reference sequence). Losses at the gene ends were 3 bases for V and 5 bases for J; bases not matched to a gene: 10. The CDR3 totals 16 residues. As DNA, the CDR3 is TGCAGTGCTAGCCGAGGACTAGCGGGACCTGACGAGACCCAGTACTTC. The encoded protein is CSASRGLAGPDETQYF.

This chain joins TRBV5-1 and TRBJ2-7; 8 bases are shared with TRBD1. Looked up from germline, CDR1 is SGHRS and CDR2 is YFSETQ. The trim removed 3 bases at V and 2 bases at J, leaving 10 bases unmatched. The CDR3 is made up of 16 amino acids. In nucleotides, the CDR3 is TGCGCCAGCAGCTCGACCGGGACAGGACTGACCTACGAGCAGTACTTC. Translating gives CASSSTGTGLTYEQYF. Using reference TRBV5-1 and TRBJ2-7 for the parts outside the CDR3, the full variable domain is KAGVTQTPRYLIKTRGQQVTLSCSPISGHRSVSWYQQTPGQGLQFLFEYFSETQRNKGNFPGRFSGRQFSNSRSEMNVSTLELGDSALYLCASSSTGTGLTYEQYFGPGTRLTVT.

There are many counts of this clonotype. J is TRBJ2-7 and V is TRBV7-2, with unresolved D. CDR1 is SGHTA and CDR2 is FQGNSA in the germline V gene. The V gene lost 2 bases and the J gene lost 3 bases, with 5 bases spanning the gap. This CDR3 has 12 amino acids. CDR3 bases: TGTGCCAGCAGCTTATCGGGCTACGAGCAGTACTTC. Translated: CASSLSGYEQYF.

This chain connects TRBV3-1 to TRBJ2-7, with a tentative D call TRBD2 (5 bases). Deletions cut 0 bases from V and 2 bases from J, with 11 bases between. The CDR3 runs 15 residues. The germline V gene encodes CDR1 LGHDT and CDR2 YNNKEL (reference sequence). The CDR3 DNA reads TGTGCCAGCAGCCAAGATAGAACGGGGACCTACGAGCAGTACTTC. This gives the protein CASSQDRTGTYEQYF.

This chain connects TRBV11-2 to TRBJ2-3; 9 bases fit TRBD1. Germline lookup yields CDR1 SGHAT and CDR2 FQNNGV. CDR3 length equals 15 residues. The V gene end was trimmed by 4 bases and the J gene end by 4 bases; junction bases not matched to a gene: 6. Here the CDR3 DNA reads TGTGCCAGCAGCTCCGGGACAGGGCTCCCAGATACGCAGTATTTT. Its translation: CASSSGTGLPDTQYF.

This clonotype has ten or more counts. V gene TRBV12-3 or TRBV12-4 combines with J gene TRBJ1-5; D remains unclear. Trimming shortened V by 3 bases and J by 2 bases, and 8 bases separated the two germline ends. This CDR3 has 14 amino acids. This chain's CDR3 is CASSLRARNQPQHF. CDR3 in DNA: TGTGCCAGCAGTTTGAGGGCCCGCAATCAGCCCCAGCATTTT.

There are a few counts of this clonotype. The chain is built from TRBV5-1 and TRBJ1-1, with D possibly being TRBD1 (6 bases). Germline CDR1 reads SGHRS; CDR2 reads YFSETQ. V was trimmed by 2 bases and J by 0 bases, leaving 8 bases between them. The CDR3 runs 14 residues. CDR3 DNA sequence: TGCGCCAGCAGCTTACGACAGGTGAACACTGAAGCTTTCTTT. Amino acid sequence: CASSLRQVNTEAFF.

The chain carries TRBV7-2 and TRBJ2-4, with D perhaps TRBD2 (6 bases). V was shortened by 4 bases and J by 5 bases, with 24 bases between the two germline ends. The CDR3 is 18 amino acids. Germline assignment: CDR1 SGHTA and CDR2 FQGNSA. CDR3 in DNA: TGTGCCAGCAGCTCGGGAGACCGATTCGCGACCCCCGAAAACATTCAGTACTTC. It is translated as CASSSGDRFATPENIQYF.

The genes are TRBV10-3 and TRBJ1-5; possible D gene TRBD1, 5 bases. The CDR3 totals 15 residues. With 6 bases removed from V and 0 bases from J, the gap between germline ends came to 12 bases. CDR1 and CDR2 (germline): ENHRY, SYGVKD. In DNA, the CDR3 is TGTGCCATCAGGGATCAGGGAGGTAGCAATCAGCCCCAGCATTTT. Encoded protein: CAIRDQGGSNQPQHF.

This clonotype was counted many times. This rearrangement joins TRBV6-1 to TRBJ1-1, with 7 bases lining up with TRBD1. V dropped 5 bases and J dropped 4; count of bases not matched to a gene: 7. The germline CDR1 and CDR2 sequences are MNHNS and SASEGT. This CDR3 contains 14 residues. The CDR3 DNA follows: TGTGCCAGCAGTCCACGCGGACAGGCCACTGAAGCTTTCTTT. Protein sequence: CASSPRGQATEAFF.

The chain employs TRBV7-9 and TRBJ2-1; TRBD2 matches 11 bases. V lost 5 bases and J lost 4; bases outside the gene matches: 7. The CDR3 runs 16 residues. Germline CDR1 reads SEHNR; CDR2 reads FQNEAQ (reference sequence). The CDR3 sequence is CASSPGLAEPYNEQFF. The CDR3 nucleotides are TGTGCCAGCAGCCCGGGACTAGCGGAACCGTACAATGAGCAGTTCTTC.

Concerning this clonotype itself: Mismatch with germline at one junction end may stem from a read error. This chain uses TRBV4-3 with TRBJ1-1; maybe TRBD1 (5 bases). Per the germline V gene, CDR1 is LGHNA and CDR2 is YSLEER. The CDR3 length is 15 residues. The CDR3 protein is CASSQVPGGNTKAFF. In DNA, the CDR3 is TGCGCCAGCAGCCAGGTCCCGGGGGGAAACACTAAAGCTTTCTTT.

The gene calls are TRBV6-6 and TRBJ2-2; the D gene could be TRBD1 or TRBD2 (6 bases each). V lost 5 bases to trimming and J lost 0 bases, with 19 bases between them. CDR1 and CDR2 from the germline V gene are MNHNY and SVGAGI (reference sequence). The CDR3 extends over 18 amino acids. CDR3 DNA sequence: TGTGCCAGCAGTCTCCCACGGGGGACAACCGCGAACACCGGGGAGCTGTTTTTT. This encodes CASSLPRGTTANTGELFF.

This chain joins TRBV5-1 and TRBJ2-7; D gene uncertain. V lost 4 bases and J 0 bases, leaving 11 bases between the germline ends. Germline V gene lookup returns CDR1 SGHRS and CDR2 YFSETQ. The CDR3 runs 14 residues. DNA of the CDR3: TGCGCCAGCAGCAAGGACCTCAGCTCCTACGAGCAGTACTTC. Translation gives CASSKDLSSYEQYF.

This clonotype has a handful of counts. The chain recombines TRBV5-1 with TRBJ2-1, with TRBD2 as a possible D gene (6 bases). The CDR3 sequence is 14 residues long. The V and J ends lost 6 bases and 4 bases respectively, with 14 bases between them. CDR1 SGHRS and CDR2 YFSETQ come from the germline V gene. The CDR3 DNA reads TGCGCCAGCACGCCGGGCGGAGGGTACAATGAGCAGTTCTTC. Its protein product is CASTPGGGYNEQFF.

The table lists this clonotype with a few counts. This chain connects TRBV7-8 to TRBJ2-7; D is possibly TRBD2 (6 bases). This CDR3 contains 15 residues. Trimming pared 2 bases from V and 7 bases from J, leaving 18 bases between. Germline lookup yields CDR1 SGHVS and CDR2 FQNEAQ. The DNA for the CDR3 is TGTGCCAGCAGCTTAAAGGGTGCGGGAACGGCGGAGCAGTACTTC. Residues: CASSLKGAGTAEQYF.

This clonotype was seen a few times. V gene TRBV4-2 combines with J gene TRBJ2-5, with D perhaps TRBD2 (6 bases). CDR3 length: 13 amino acids. Between the trimmed V and J ends, which lost 0 bases and 5 bases, there was a span of 7 bases. Germline CDR1 LGHNA, CDR2 YNFKEQ. The CDR3 sequence: CASSQEAGETQYF. The CDR3 DNA is TGTGCCAGCAGCCAAGAAGCGGGCGAGACCCAGTACTTC.

V is TRBV7-3 and J is TRBJ2-5; D unclear. The germline V gene encodes CDR1 SGHTA and CDR2 FQGTGA. V dropped 5 bases and J dropped 5 bases, with 12 bases sitting between them. The CDR3 runs to 13 residues. The CDR3 nucleotides read TGTGCCAGCAGCCCTCGACCCTTGGAGACCCAGTACTTC. This codes for CASSPRPLETQYF.